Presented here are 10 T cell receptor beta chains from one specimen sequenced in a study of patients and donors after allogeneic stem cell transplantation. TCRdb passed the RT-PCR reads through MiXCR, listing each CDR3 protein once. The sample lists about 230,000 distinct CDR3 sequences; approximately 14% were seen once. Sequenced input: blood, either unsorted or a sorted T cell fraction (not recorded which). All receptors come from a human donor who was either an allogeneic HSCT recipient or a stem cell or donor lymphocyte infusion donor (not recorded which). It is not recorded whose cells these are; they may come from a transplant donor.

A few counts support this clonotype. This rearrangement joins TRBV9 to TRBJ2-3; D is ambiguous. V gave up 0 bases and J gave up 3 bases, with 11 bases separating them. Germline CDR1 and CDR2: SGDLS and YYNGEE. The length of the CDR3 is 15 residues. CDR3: CASSVALARTDTQYF. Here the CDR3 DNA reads TGTGCCAGCAGCGTAGCATTAGCTAGAACAGATACGCAGTATTTT. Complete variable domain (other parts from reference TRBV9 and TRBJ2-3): DSGVTQTPKHLITATGQRVTLRCSPRSGDLSVYWYQQSLDQGLQFLIQYYNGEERAKGNILERFSAQQFPDLHSELNLSSLELGDSALYFCASSVALARTDTQYFGPGTRLTVL.

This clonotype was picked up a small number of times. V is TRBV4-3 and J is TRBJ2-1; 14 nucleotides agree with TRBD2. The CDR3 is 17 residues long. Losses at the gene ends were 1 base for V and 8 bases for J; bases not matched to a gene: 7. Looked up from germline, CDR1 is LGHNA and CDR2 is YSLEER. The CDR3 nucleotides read TGCGCCAGCAGCCAAGCGACTAGCGGGGGGGCCAGCGATGAGCAGTTCTTC. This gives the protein CASSQATSGGASDEQFF.

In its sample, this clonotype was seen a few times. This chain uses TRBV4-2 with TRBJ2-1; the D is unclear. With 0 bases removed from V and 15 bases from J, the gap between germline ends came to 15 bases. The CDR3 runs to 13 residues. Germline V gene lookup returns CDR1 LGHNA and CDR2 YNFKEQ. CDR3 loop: CASSQDIASQLFF. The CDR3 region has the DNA TGTGCCAGCAGCCAAGACATAGCTAGTCAATTGTTCTTC.

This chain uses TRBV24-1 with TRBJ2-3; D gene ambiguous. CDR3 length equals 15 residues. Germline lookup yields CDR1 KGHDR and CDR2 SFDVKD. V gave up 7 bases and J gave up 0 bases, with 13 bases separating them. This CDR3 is CATRSSGISTDTQYF. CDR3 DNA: TGTGCCACCAGAAGTTCTGGAATCAGCACAGATACGCAGTATTTT.

DNA for the CDR3: TGTGCCAGCAGTTTAACCGGGACAGGCCTCCACGAGCAGTACTTC. Encoded protein: CASSLTGTGLHEQYF. The V and J genes are TRBV12-3 or TRBV12-4 and TRBJ2-7; TRBD1 matches at 8 bases. Germline trimming cut 2 bases from V and 5 bases from J; bases unmatched to any gene: 8. The CDR3 has 15 residues.

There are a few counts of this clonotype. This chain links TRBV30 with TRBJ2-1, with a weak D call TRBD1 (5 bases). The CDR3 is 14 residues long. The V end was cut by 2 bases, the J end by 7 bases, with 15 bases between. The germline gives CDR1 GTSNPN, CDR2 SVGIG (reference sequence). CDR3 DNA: TGTGCCTGGAGTAAGGGGTCTGCGTCAAATGAGCAGTTCTTC. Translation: CAWSKGSASNEQFF.

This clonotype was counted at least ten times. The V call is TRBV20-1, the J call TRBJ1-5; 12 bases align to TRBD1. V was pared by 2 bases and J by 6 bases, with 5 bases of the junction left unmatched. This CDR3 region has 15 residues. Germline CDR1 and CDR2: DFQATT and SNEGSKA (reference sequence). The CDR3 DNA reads TGCAGTGCTAGACCGGGACAGGGGGCAATTCAGCCCCAGCATTTT. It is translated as CSARPGQGAIQPQHF.

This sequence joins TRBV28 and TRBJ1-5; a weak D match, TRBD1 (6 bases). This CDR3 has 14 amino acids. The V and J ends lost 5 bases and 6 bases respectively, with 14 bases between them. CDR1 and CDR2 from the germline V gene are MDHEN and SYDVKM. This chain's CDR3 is CASSIWTQGQPQHF. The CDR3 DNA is TGTGCCAGCAGTATTTGGACACAGGGTCAGCCCCAGCATTTT.

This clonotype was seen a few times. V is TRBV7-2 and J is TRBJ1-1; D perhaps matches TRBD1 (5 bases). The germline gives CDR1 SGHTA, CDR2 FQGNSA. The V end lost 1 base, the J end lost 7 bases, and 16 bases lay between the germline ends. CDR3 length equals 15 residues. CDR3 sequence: CASSLVSLGEGEAFF. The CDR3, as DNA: TGTGCCAGCAGCTTAGTTTCCTTAGGGGAGGGTGAAGCTTTCTTT.

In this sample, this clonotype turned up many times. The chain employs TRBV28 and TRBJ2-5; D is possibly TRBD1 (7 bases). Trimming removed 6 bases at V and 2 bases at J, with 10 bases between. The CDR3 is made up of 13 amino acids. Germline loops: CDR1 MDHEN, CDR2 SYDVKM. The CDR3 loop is CASSPGGQETQYF. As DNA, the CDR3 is TGTGCCAGCAGCCCAGGGGGGCAAGAGACCCAGTACTTC.